The 11 T cell receptor beta chains reported below all come from one sample, sequenced in a study of shared clonotypes between healthy human individuals. Clones were read by immunoSEQ multiplex PCR, and TCRdb kept only the in-frame ones, dropping some. The data contain about 510,000 clones, 75% to 85% of them singletons. The sequenced material came from PBMCs. These receptors all stem from a woman aged 40 to 55 in good health. Some clones in this sample may be carry-over from other donors' samples.

The J gene is TRBJ2-7, the V gene TRBV7-6; D call uncertain. CDR1 SGHVS and CDR2 FNYEAQ come from the germline V gene. The CDR3 has 12 amino acids. With 1 base removed from V and 6 bases from J, the gap between germline ends came to 7 bases. CDR3 in DNA: TGTGCCAGCAGCTTAGATGGCGGCGAGCAGTACTTC. Translating gives CASSLDGGEQYF.

The chain has TRBV7-3 and TRBJ1-1; maybe TRBD1 (5 bases). Trimming took off 5 bases at V and 4 bases at J, with 14 bases between the two ends. CDR3 length equals 14 residues. Germline assignment: CDR1 SGHTA and CDR2 FQGTGA. The CDR3 here is CASSPSGGGTEAFF. Here the CDR3 DNA reads TGTGCCAGCAGCCCTTCCGGGGGTGGCACTGAAGCTTTCTTT. Full variable domain (rest looked up from reference TRBV7-3 and TRBJ1-1): GAGVSQTPSNKVTEKGKYVELRCDPISGHTALYWYRQSLGQGPEFLIYFQGTGAADDSGLPNDRFFAVRPEGSVSTLKIQRTERGDSAVYLCASSPSGGGTEAFFGQGTRLTVV.

This chain connects TRBV7-3 to TRBJ2-5; D gene ambiguous. The DNA end is a closer match to TRBJ2-7, so the J assignment may be wrong. The CDR3 extends over 15 amino acids. Germline CDR1 SGHTA, CDR2 FQGTGA. CDR3 sequence: CASSLSGGTSYEQYF. CDR3 bases: TGTGCCAGCAGCTTAAGCGGCGGCACCTCCTACGAGCAGTACTTC.

V gene TRBV5-5 combines with J gene TRBJ2-3; 10 bases match TRBD2. Germline V gene lookup returns CDR1 SGHKS and CDR2 YYEKEE (reference sequence). This CDR3 region has 17 residues. The V gene end was trimmed by 0 bases and the J gene end by 4 bases; junction bases not matched to a gene: 8. The CDR3 DNA is TGTGCCAGCAGCTTGGCCGGACTAGCGGTAAGGGCAGATACGCAGTATTTT. It encodes CASSLAGLAVRADTQYF.

The gene calls are TRBV19 and TRBJ1-2; D unresolved. V lost 7 bases and J lost 4, with 13 bases in between. This CDR3 is 13 amino acids long. From germline, CDR1 is LNHDA and CDR2 SQIVND (reference sequence). In DNA, the CDR3 is TGTGCCAGTACCCCTTCGGCAGCCTATGGCTACACCTTC. This sequence encodes CASTPSAAYGYTF. The whole variable domain, filled in from reference TRBV19 and TRBJ1-2, reads DGGITQSPKYLFRKEGQNVTLSCEQNLNHDAMYWYRQDPGQGLRLIYYSQIVNDFQKGDIAEGYSVSREKKESFPLTVTSAQKNPTAFYLCASTPSAAYGYTFGSGTRLTVV.

The V call is TRBV11-3, the J call TRBJ2-5; unclear D gene. Trimming removed 2 bases at V and 2 bases at J, with 6 bases between. CDR1 is SGHNT and CDR2 is YENEEA in the germline V gene. CDR3 length: 13 residues. The CDR3 nucleotides are TGTGCCAGCAGCTTACTAAATCAAGAGACCCAGTACTTC. Its protein is CASSLLNQETQYF.

This clone was detected once. The chain is built from TRBV23-1 and TRBJ2-1; a possible D gene is TRBD2 (5 bases). TRBV23-1 qualifies as an ORF whose function is uncertain. V shed 9 bases and J shed 7 bases, with 25 bases lying between them. There are 16 residues in the CDR3. CDR3 sequence reads: CARVGVRLRTLNEQFF. The CDR3 DNA is TGCGCCAGAGTTGGGGTCAGGTTGCGGACTTTGAATGAGCAGTTCTTC.

Points on this clone: The sample carries other DNA sequences with the same CDR3. The chain uses TRBV4-2 and TRBJ2-6; TRBD1 is a possible D gene (5 bases). CDR3 size: 16 residues. CDR1 is LGHNA and CDR2 is YNFKEQ in the germline V gene. Trimming stripped 0 bases from V and 1 base from J, with 7 bases between. The CDR3 loop reads CASSQDRGSGANVLTF. In DNA form, the CDR3 reads TGTGCCAGCAGCCAAGATAGGGGTTCTGGGGCCAACGTCCTGACTTTC.

The chain employs TRBV7-2 and TRBJ2-1, with 10 positions matching TRBD1. In germline, CDR1 is SGHTA, CDR2 FQGNSA. J gave up 4 bases and V 5 bases, and 5 bases lay outside the gene matches. This CDR3 is built from 15 residues. DNA for the CDR3: TGTGCCAGCAGCCAAGACAGGGGGCCGTACAATGAGCAGTTCTTC. This translates into CASSQDRGPYNEQFF.

J is TRBJ2-1 and V is TRBV5-1; 7 bases are a match to TRBD2. Losses at the gene ends were 1 base for V and 10 bases for J; bases not matched to a gene: 2. The CDR3 consists of 12 residues. The germline V gene has CDR1 SGHRS and CDR2 YFSETQ. This CDR3 reads CASSLKRDEQFF. CDR3 DNA sequence: TGCGCCAGCAGCTTGAAGCGGGACGAGCAGTTCTTC. The entire variable domain, with the rest obtained from reference TRBV5-1 and TRBJ2-1, is as follows: KAGVTQTPRYLIKTRGQQVTLSCSPISGHRSVSWYQQTPGQGLQFLFEYFSETQRNKGNFPGRFSGRQFSNSRSEMNVSTLELGDSALYLCASSLKRDEQFFGPGTRLTVL.

In this sample, this clone turned up once. This chain connects TRBV21-1 to TRBJ2-3; TRBD1, the table's D call, lacks a check against the DNA. TRBV21-1 is designated a pseudogene. This CDR3 is 17 amino acids long. CDR3 coding DNA: TGTGCCAGCAGCAAGCCGTTACAGTCTACTCGCACAGATACGCAGTATTTT. It is translated as CASSKPLQSTRTDTQYF.